The present T cell receptor (beta chain) was sequenced within a study of blood T cell repertoires in COVID-19. The protocol was immunoSEQ multiplex PCR, while the TCRdb copy is restricted to in-frame clones and leaves out a portion. This table has roughly 70,000 clones, 75% to 85% appearing once. This clone was detected once. Germline loops: CDR1 SGHNT, CDR2 YENEEA. V shed 2 bases and J 5 bases; nucleotides not matched to a gene: 4. This CDR3 is 15 amino acids long. The TCR comes from a woman aged 55-70 years with acute or convalescent COVID-19. Sequencing was performed on peripheral blood. The J gene is TRBJ2-2, the V gene TRBV11-3, with 8 bases that match TRBD1. CDR3 DNA sequence: TGTGCCAGCAGCTTACGACAGGGGCCAACCGGGGAGCTGTTTTTT. Protein sequence: CASSLRQGPTGELFF.